What follows describes a single T cell receptor beta chain. These data originate in a study of blood T cells in healthy people across ages. The CDR3 is 15 amino acids. Looked up from germline, CDR1 is MNHEY and CDR2 is SMNVEV (reference sequence). A second PCR of roughly 7 to 11 cycles used a sample-barcoded 5' primer and a J-beta primer mix. Any given sample supplied a minimum of 2.5 million CDR3-containing paired-end reads. MiXCR, run by TCRdb on the 5' RACE reads, gives a single entry per CDR3 protein. The repertoire holds fewer than 1.5 million distinct CDR3 sequences, with about 40% as singletons.

The source of this sequence is a woman between 18 and 29 years old in good health. V and J are TRBV27 and TRBJ2-7; D is ambiguous. The J call is uncertain, as TRBJ2-5 better fits the DNA end. Sequenced material: blood. As DNA, the CDR3 is TGTGCCAGCAGTCCTGACCCAGAGACACGGGAGACCCAGTACTTC. Translation: CASSPDPETRETQYF.